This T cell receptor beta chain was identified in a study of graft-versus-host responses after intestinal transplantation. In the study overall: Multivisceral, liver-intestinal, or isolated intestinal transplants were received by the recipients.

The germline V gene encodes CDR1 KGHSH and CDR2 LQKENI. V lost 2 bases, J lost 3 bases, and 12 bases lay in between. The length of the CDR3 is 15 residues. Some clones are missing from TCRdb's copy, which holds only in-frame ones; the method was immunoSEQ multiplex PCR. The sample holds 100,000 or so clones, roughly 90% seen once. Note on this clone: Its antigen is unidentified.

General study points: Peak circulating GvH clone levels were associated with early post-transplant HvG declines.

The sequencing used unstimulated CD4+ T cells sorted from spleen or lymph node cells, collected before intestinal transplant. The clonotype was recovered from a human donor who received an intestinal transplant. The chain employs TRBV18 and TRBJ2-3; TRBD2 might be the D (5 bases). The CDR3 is CASSPLALYTDTQYF. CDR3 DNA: TGTGCCAGCTCACCATTAGCGTTATATACAGATACGCAGTATTTT.